Listed below are T cell receptor beta chains from one sample, sequenced in a study of blood T cell repertoires in COVID-19. Assay: immunoSEQ multiplex PCR; the TCRdb copy retains only in-frame clones and omits some. The sample lists 200,000 or so clones, 84% occurring once. The sample comprised peripheral blood. Receptors were obtained from a woman aged 65 to 85 with active or convalescent COVID-19. CDR3s include the opening cysteine and the closing phenylalanine or tryptophan. Each record gives: V gene, clone size, D gene, J gene, CDR3 protein, CDR3 DNA. D genes are given only for firm matches. Clone size appears in some rows only: once, few, many, or a class for an expanded clone.

>TRBV20-1|NA|NA|TRBJ2-7
CSASWRRGQDEQYF
TGCAGTGCTAGTTGGCGTAGGGGCCAAGACGAGCAGTACTTC
>TRBV5-4|NA|TRBD1|TRBJ1-3
CASSLDRTGAGNTIYF
TGTGCCAGCAGCTTGGATCGGACAGGAGCTGGAAACACCATATATTTT
>TRBV7-3|NA|NA|TRBJ1-1
CASSVTENTEAFF
TGTGCCAGCAGCGTTACAGAGAACACTGAAGCTTTCTTT
>TRBV4-1|once|TRBD1|TRBJ2-3
CASSQDPPAGGEADTQYF
TGCGCCAGCAGCCAAGATCCCCCGGCAGGGGGCGAGGCAGATACGCAGTATTTT
>TRBV18|NA|TRBD2|TRBJ2-3
CASSPRRLRTSGTSTDTQYF
TGTGCCAGCTCACCAAGGAGGCTAAGGACTAGCGGGACTAGCACAGATACGCAGTATTTT
>TRBV11-2|NA|NA|TRBJ1-2
CASSFSIGAGYTF
TGTGCCAGCAGCTTCAGTATAGGAGCTGGCTACACCTTC
>TRBV19|few|NA|TRBJ1-5
CASSIPGGPQHF
TGTGCCAGTAGTATCCCCGGGGGGCCCCAGCATTTT
>TRBV29-1|NA|NA|TRBJ1-2
CSAVQGNGGYTF
TGCAGCGCAGTACAGGGTAACGGAGGCTACACCTTC
>TRBV20-1|once|NA|TRBJ1-2
CSATYRAF
TGCAGTGCTACCTACCGTGCCTTC
>TRBV15|NA|NA|TRBJ2-3
CATSRAWGFLGGTDTQYF
TGTGCCACCAGCAGGGCCTGGGGGTTCCTGGGGGGAACAGATACGCAGTATTTT
>TRBV6-5|NA|NA|TRBJ2-7
CASRTGQSYTYEQYF
TGTGCCAGCAGAACCGGACAGAGCTACACCTACGAGCAGTACTTC
>TRBV5-1|NA|TRBD1|TRBJ2-1
CASSLGQGAVNEQFF
TGCGCCAGCAGCTTGGGACAGGGGGCAGTCAATGAGCAGTTCTTC
>TRBV9|NA|NA|TRBJ2-2
CASSVGGRGRNGELFF
TGTGCCAGCAGCGTAGGGGGCAGGGGCCGAAACGGGGAGCTGTTTTTT
>TRBV10-2|NA|NA|TRBJ1-2
CASRAANLYGYTF
TGCGCCAGCAGGGCCGCCAACCTCTATGGCTACACCTTC
>TRBV25-1|few|TRBD1|TRBJ1-3
CASRETGVRSTIYF
TGTGCCAGCAGGGAGACAGGGGTGCGTAGCACCATATATTTT
>TRBV6-5|NA|TRBD1|TRBJ1-1
CASSGDSLARAFF
TGTGCCAGCAGCGGGGACAGCCTAGCTCGAGCTTTCTTT
>TRBV19|NA|TRBD1|TRBJ1-5
CASSISTGAQPQHF
TGTGCCAGTAGTATCTCAACAGGGGCTCAGCCCCAGCATTTT
>TRBV2|few|NA|TRBJ1-2
CASSVMRHGYTF
TGTGCCAGCAGTGTTATGAGGCATGGCTACACCTTC
>TRBV5-1|NA|TRBD1|TRBJ2-7
CASSPRDRGDLTYEQYF
TGCGCCAGCAGCCCCCGGGACAGGGGGGATCTTACGTACGAGCAGTACTTC
>TRBV9|NA|NA|TRBJ1-1
CASSPRQLPPQLLF
TGTGCCAGCAGCCCCCGGCAACTCCCCCCACAGCTTCTCTTT
>TRBV19|NA|NA|TRBJ1-1
CASSIARNTEAFF
TGTGCCAGTAGTATAGCCAGGAACACTGAAGCTTTCTTT
>TRBV6-4|NA|TRBD1|TRBJ1-2
CASSDSFGTANYGYTF
TGTGCCAGCAGTGATTCGTTTGGGACAGCCAACTATGGCTACACCTTC
>TRBV4-2|NA|TRBD2|TRBJ2-1
CASSQGSAGGPDEQFF
TGTGCCAGCAGCCAAGGTTCAGCGGGAGGGCCAGATGAGCAGTTCTTC
>TRBV4-1|NA|TRBD1|TRBJ1-3
CASSQAWQGVGNTIYF
TGCGCCAGCAGCCAAGCCTGGCAGGGGGTAGGAAACACCATATATTTT
>TRBV10-1|NA|NA|TRBJ2-3
CASSRRGDTQYF
TGCGCCAGCAGTCGCAGGGGAGATACGCAGTATTTT
>TRBV5-8|NA|NA|TRBJ2-5
CASSLRLAQETQYF
TGTGCCAGCAGCTTAAGGCTAGCCCAAGAGACCCAGTACTTC
>TRBV2|NA|TRBD1|TRBJ2-2
CASTGQGVNTGELFF
TGTGCCAGCACGGGACAGGGTGTGAACACCGGGGAGCTGTTTTTT
>TRBV7-9|once|NA|TRBJ2-3
CASSYGGGDTQYF
TGTGCCAGCAGCTACGGGGGAGGAGATACGCAGTATTTT